Following are 23 T cell receptor beta chains from one sample sequenced in a study of blood T cell repertoires in COVID-19. The assay was immunoSEQ multiplex PCR, and TCRdb's table has in-frame clones only and misses some. The table records some 210,000 clones, around four fifths of them present only once. Sequencing was carried out using peripheral blood. The receptors derive from a human donor in a cohort sampled during active COVID-19.

V is TRBV19 and J is TRBJ2-2; 10 nucleotides line up with TRBD1. The CDR3 is 16 amino acids. Trimming removed 4 bases from V and 4 bases from J; junction bases left unmatched: 6. Germline loops: CDR1 LNHDA, CDR2 SQIVND (reference sequence). The CDR3 nucleotides read TGTGCCAGTAGTAGAGACAGGGGGCAGGTCACCGGGGAGCTGTTTTTT. Translated: CASSRDRGQVTGELFF.

The chain recombines TRBV28 with TRBJ2-7; D may be TRBD1 (5 bases). Trimming removed 3 bases from V and 4 bases from J, with 19 bases in between. The germline V gene encodes CDR1 MDHEN and CDR2 SYDVKM. The CDR3 covers 16 residues. The CDR3 DNA sequence: TGTGCCAGCAGTTTCCCCCCCCAGCGTCGGACATACGAGCAGTACTTC. Its translation: CASSFPPQRRTYEQYF. The complete variable domain, with remaining parts taken from reference TRBV28 and TRBJ2-7, reads DVKVTQSSRYLVKRTGEKVFLECVQDMDHENMFWYRQDPGLGLRLIYFSYDVKMKEKGDIPEGYSVSREKKERFSLILESASTNQTSMYLCASSFPPQRRTYEQYFGPGTRLTVT.

V is TRBV10-3 and J is TRBJ1-2; tentatively, D is TRBD1 (6 bases). Trimming pared 6 bases from V and 7 bases from J, leaving 15 bases between. From germline, CDR1 is ENHRY and CDR2 SYGVKD. The CDR3 has 13 residues. For the CDR3, the DNA is TGTGCCATCAGCACAGGGCTGGATACTGGCTACACCTTC. It yields the protein CAISTGLDTGYTF.

This sequence joins TRBV6-1 and TRBJ1-4; 8 bases fit TRBD1. Trimming cost V 1 base and J 7 bases; bases outside gene matches: 5. From germline, CDR1 is MNHNS and CDR2 SASEGT. The CDR3 covers 15 residues. The CDR3 reads CASSEVGRGLEKLFF. Written as DNA, the CDR3 is TGTGCCAGCAGTGAAGTTGGCAGGGGGCTTGAAAAACTGTTTTTT.

The rearrangement joins TRBV14 to TRBJ1-4, with D tentatively TRBD1 (5 bases). Trimming removed 4 bases at V and 2 bases at J, with 8 bases between. The germline V gene has CDR1 SGHDN and CDR2 FVKESK. The CDR3 length is 14 residues. The CDR3 DNA reads as TGTGCCAGCAGCCTGACAGTTACTAATGAAAAACTGTTTTTT. Its translation is CASSLTVTNEKLFF.

The V call is TRBV5-3, the J call TRBJ1-2; D ambiguous. TRBV5-3 is given ORF status, its function remaining uncertain. The CDR3 spans 17 residues. The V end was cut by 2 bases, the J end by 4 bases, with 21 bases between. CDR3 region: CARSFLILPWASYGYTF. The CDR3 DNA reads TGTGCCAGAAGCTTCCTAATTCTCCCGTGGGCAAGCTATGGCTACACCTTC.

The chain joins TRBV11-2 to TRBJ2-3; 7 positions match TRBD2. Looked up from germline, CDR1 is SGHAT and CDR2 is FQNNGV. The CDR3 runs to 16 residues. Trimming at V came to 4 bases and at J to 2 bases, leaving 9 bases not matched to a gene. The CDR3 region has the DNA TGTGCCAGCAGCTACCAAGCGGGGCCACACACAGATACGCAGTATTTT. Amino acids: CASSYQAGPHTDTQYF.

This chain uses TRBV28 with TRBJ2-5; 8 bases line up with TRBD2. The CDR3 runs to 11 residues. Germline trimming cut 6 bases from V and 9 bases from J; bases unmatched to any gene: 3. CDR1 MDHEN and CDR2 SYDVKM come from the germline V gene. CDR3 coding DNA: TGTGCCAGCAGCCGCGGGGGGTCCCAGTACTTC. Its protein product is CASSRGGSQYF.

The CDR3 loop is CASSGGAVLAKNIQYF. The CDR3 region has the DNA TGTGCCAGTAGTGGGGGGGCGGTACTAGCCAAAAACATTCAGTACTTC. This chain links TRBV19 with TRBJ2-4; the D gene is possibly TRBD2 (7 bases). The CDR3 covers 16 residues. The V and J ends lost 5 bases and 0 bases respectively, with 14 bases between them. Germline V gene lookup returns CDR1 LNHDA and CDR2 SQIVND (reference sequence).

This chain connects TRBV20-1 to TRBJ1-6; TRBD1 agrees at 11 bases. The germline V gene encodes CDR1 DFQATT and CDR2 SNEGSKA (reference sequence). J was trimmed by 7 bases and V by 3 bases; bases with no gene match: 8. This CDR3 has 16 residues. The CDR3: CSASGGGTGGNSPLHF. DNA of the CDR3: TGCAGTGCTAGTGGGGGTGGGACAGGGGGAAATTCACCCCTCCACTTT.

In DNA, the CDR3 is TGTGCCAGCAGGCAGGGGTCCGGGGAGCTGTTTTTT. As protein: CASRQGSGELFF. The chain has TRBV2 and TRBJ2-2, with D possibly being TRBD1 (6 bases). V dropped 6 bases and J dropped 6 bases, with 8 bases sitting between them. Germline lookup yields CDR1 SNHLY and CDR2 FYNNEI. The CDR3 runs to 12 residues.

This CDR3 is CASRVGRGQPQHF. The CDR3 bases are TGTGCCAGCAGGGTGGGGCGCGGCCAGCCCCAGCATTTT. This chain links TRBV2 with TRBJ1-5, with D perhaps matching TRBD1 (5 bases). The germline V and J ends were trimmed by 6 bases and 7 bases, with 13 bases remaining between them. CDR3 length: 13 amino acids. Germline V gene data show CDR1 as SNHLY and CDR2 as FYNNEI. The full variable domain, completed using reference TRBV2 and TRBJ1-5, is EPEVTQTPSHQVTQMGQEVILRCVPISNHLYFYWYRQILGQKVEFLVSFYNNEISEKSEIFDDQFSVERPDGSNFTLKIRSTKLEDSAMYFCASRVGRGQPQHFGDGTRLSIL.

The chain has TRBV5-1 and TRBJ2-5; D call uncertain. The CDR3 spans 14 residues. Trimming took 0 bases from V and 2 from J, leaving 8 bases between them. Germline CDR1 SGHRS, CDR2 YFSETQ. CDR3 amino acids: CASSLALAQETQYF. CDR3 nucleotide sequence: TGCGCCAGCAGCTTGGCGTTAGCACAAGAGACCCAGTACTTC.

The chain recombines TRBV28 with TRBJ1-5, with D possibly matching TRBD1 (5 bases). The CDR3 has 16 amino acids. Trimming left V 7 bases short and J 9 bases short, with 25 bases between. Germline V gives CDR1 MDHEN, CDR2 SYDVKM. The CDR3 sequence is CASINSQGIGRAPQHF. CDR3 coding DNA: TGTGCCAGCATCAACTCTCAGGGAATCGGACGGGCGCCCCAGCATTTT.

The V and J genes are TRBV5-1 and TRBJ2-1, with D possibly matching TRBD2 (6 bases). The CDR3 consists of 16 residues. Germline-derived CDR1 and CDR2 are SGHRS and YFSETQ. V lost 1 base to trimming and J lost 9 bases, with 20 bases between them. CDR3 in DNA: TGCGCCAGCAGCTTGTTGTTCCGACAGCGGGTCGGTGAGCAGTTCTTC. Protein: CASSLLFRQRVGEQFF. Looking up the rest from reference TRBV5-1 and TRBJ2-1 gives the full variable domain: KAGVTQTPRYLIKTRGQQVTLSCSPISGHRSVSWYQQTPGQGLQFLFEYFSETQRNKGNFPGRFSGRQFSNSRSEMNVSTLELGDSALYLCASSLLFRQRVGEQFFGPGTRLTVL.

V and J are TRBV5-5 and TRBJ1-2; D is unresolved. The CDR3 has 13 amino acids. V lost 2 bases and J 6 bases, leaving 11 bases between the germline ends. Germline loops: CDR1 SGHKS, CDR2 YYEKEE (reference sequence). The CDR3 coding sequence is TGTGCCAGCAGCTTTCAGAGGGTAGATGGCTACACCTTC. Translation: CASSFQRVDGYTF. The full variable domain, its missing parts supplied by reference TRBV5-5 and TRBJ1-2, is DAGVTQSPTHLIKTRGQQVTLRCSPISGHKSVSWYQQVLGQGPQFIFQYYEKEERGRGNFPDRFSARQFPNYSSELNVNALLLGDSALYLCASSFQRVDGYTFGSGTRLTVV.

The CDR3 reads CASSHGTGKETQYF. In nucleotides, the CDR3 is TGCGCCAGCAGCCACGGGACAGGGAAAGAGACCCAGTACTTC. The genes are TRBV5-1 and TRBJ2-5; 9 bases are shared with TRBD1. The germline CDR1 and CDR2 sequences are SGHRS and YFSETQ. The CDR3 consists of 14 residues. V trimming: 4 bases; J trimming: 3 bases; junction bases outside the gene matches: 4.

This sequence joins TRBV6-5 and TRBJ2-2; 7 bases are a match to TRBD1. Germline-derived CDR1 and CDR2 are MNHEY and SVGAGI. The CDR3 is 13 residues long. V gave up 10 bases and J gave up 1 base; unmatched junction bases: 3. In DNA, the CDR3 is TGTGCCATCAGGACAGGGAACACCGGGGAGCTGTTTTTT. It translates to CAIRTGNTGELFF.

J is TRBJ1-1 and V is TRBV30, with TRBD1 identical over 9 bases. Germline CDR1 and CDR2: GTSNPN and SVGIG (reference sequence). The V and J ends lost 2 bases and 1 base, in that order; junction bases with no gene match: 5. The CDR3 is made up of 15 amino acids. CDR3 amino acids: CAWSRGQGRNTEAFF. DNA of the CDR3: TGTGCCTGGAGTAGGGGACAGGGACGGAACACTGAAGCTTTCTTT.

V and J are TRBV30 and TRBJ1-5; the match to TRBD1 covers 8 bases. The ends lost 5 bases at V and 3 bases at J; junction bases unmatched: 3. Germline-derived CDR1 and CDR2 are GTSNPN and SVGIG (reference sequence). CDR3 size: 13 residues. This CDR3 reads CAWQGASNQPQHF. CDR3 DNA: TGTGCCTGGCAGGGGGCGTCCAATCAGCCCCAGCATTTT.

This clone has only one observation. The chain employs TRBV6-5 and TRBJ2-5; 9 nucleotides align to TRBD1. Trimming cost V 10 bases and J 5 bases; bases outside gene matches: 11. This CDR3 spans 14 amino acids. Germline loops: CDR1 MNHEY, CDR2 SVGAGI. The CDR3 DNA reads TGTGCCACCCAACAGGGGGCCGCAGGGGAGACCCAGTACTTC. Its translation: CATQQGAAGETQYF.

This clone was found a few times. The gene calls are TRBV27 and TRBJ1-4; D unresolved. The CDR3 loop spans 13 amino acids. CDR1 and CDR2 (germline): MNHEY, SMNVEV (reference sequence). The V and J ends lost 0 bases and 8 bases respectively, with 7 bases between them. Here the CDR3 reads CASSLSGSEKLFF. The CDR3 coding sequence is TGTGCCAGCAGTTTATCGGGCAGCGAAAAACTGTTTTTT.

In its sample, this clone was seen once. Here the CDR3 DNA reads TGTGCCAGCAGCTTAGGACTGCGGAGACTCCAAGAGACCCAGTACTTC. Its protein is CASSLGLRRLQETQYF. The chain carries TRBV7-3 and TRBJ2-5, with D perhaps matching TRBD2 (5 bases). Germline V gene data show CDR1 as SGHTA and CDR2 as FQGTGA. The CDR3 length is 16 residues. V was trimmed by 2 bases and J by 1 base, leaving 14 bases between them. The full variable domain, with the rest looked up from reference TRBV7-3 and TRBJ2-5, is GAGVSQTPSNKVTEKGKYVELRCDPISGHTALYWYRQSLGQGPEFLIYFQGTGAADDSGLPNDRFFAVRPEGSVSTLKIQRTERGDSAVYLCASSLGLRRLQETQYFGPGTRLLVL.